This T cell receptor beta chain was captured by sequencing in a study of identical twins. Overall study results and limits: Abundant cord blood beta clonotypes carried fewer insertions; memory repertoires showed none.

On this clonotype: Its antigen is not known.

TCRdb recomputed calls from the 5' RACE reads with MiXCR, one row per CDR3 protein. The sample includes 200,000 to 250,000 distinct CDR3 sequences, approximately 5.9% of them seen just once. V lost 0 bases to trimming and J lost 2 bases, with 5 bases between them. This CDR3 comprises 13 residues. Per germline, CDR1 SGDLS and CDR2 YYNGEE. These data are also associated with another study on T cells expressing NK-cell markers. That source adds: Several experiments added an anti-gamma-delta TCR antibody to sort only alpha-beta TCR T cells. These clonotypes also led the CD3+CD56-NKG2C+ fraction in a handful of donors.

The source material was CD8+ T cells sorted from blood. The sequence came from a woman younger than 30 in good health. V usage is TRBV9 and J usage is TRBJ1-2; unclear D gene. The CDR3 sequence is CASSVARNYGYTF. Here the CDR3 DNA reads TGTGCCAGCAGCGTAGCTCGGAACTATGGCTACACCTTC.